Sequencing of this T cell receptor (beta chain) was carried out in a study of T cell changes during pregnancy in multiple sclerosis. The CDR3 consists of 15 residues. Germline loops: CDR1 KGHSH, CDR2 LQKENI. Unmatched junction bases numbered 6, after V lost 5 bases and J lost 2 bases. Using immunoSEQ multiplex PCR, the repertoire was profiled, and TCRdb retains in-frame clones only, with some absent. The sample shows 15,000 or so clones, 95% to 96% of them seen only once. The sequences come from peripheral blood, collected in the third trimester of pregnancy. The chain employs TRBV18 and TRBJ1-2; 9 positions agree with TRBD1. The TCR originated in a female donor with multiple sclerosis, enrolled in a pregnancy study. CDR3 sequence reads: CASSYETGGNYGYTF. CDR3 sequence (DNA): TGTGCCAGCTCATACGAGACAGGGGGGAACTATGGCTACACCTTC.